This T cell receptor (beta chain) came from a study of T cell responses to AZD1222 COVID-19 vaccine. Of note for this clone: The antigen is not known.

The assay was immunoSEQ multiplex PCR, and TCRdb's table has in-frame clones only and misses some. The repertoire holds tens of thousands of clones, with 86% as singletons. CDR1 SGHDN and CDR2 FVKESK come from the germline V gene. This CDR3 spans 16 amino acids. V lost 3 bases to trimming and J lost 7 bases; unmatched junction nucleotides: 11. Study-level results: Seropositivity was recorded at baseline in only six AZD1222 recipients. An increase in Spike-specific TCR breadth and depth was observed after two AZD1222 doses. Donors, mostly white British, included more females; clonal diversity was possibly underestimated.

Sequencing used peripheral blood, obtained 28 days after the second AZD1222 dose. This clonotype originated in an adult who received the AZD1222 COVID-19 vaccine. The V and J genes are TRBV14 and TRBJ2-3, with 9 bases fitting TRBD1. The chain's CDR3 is CASSHRGTGSTHTQYF. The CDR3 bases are TGTGCCAGCAGCCATAGGGGGACAGGGTCCACGCATACGCAGTATTTT.